The 25 T cell receptor beta chains in this list originate from one sample, sequenced in a study of cytomegalovirus exposure and HLA in healthy donors. Researchers ran the PCR with 60 Vbeta and 13 Jbeta primers. Assay: immunoSEQ multiplex PCR; the TCRdb copy retains only in-frame clones and omits some. The sample consists of just over 150,000 clones, roughly 82% of them appearing once. Material for sequencing was PBMCs. The receptor source for this set is a man aged 45-65 years in good health and CMV-seropositive.

CDR3 in amino acids: CASSVSPGLAIYEQYF. CDR3 nucleotide sequence: TGTGCCAGCAGTGTCTCCCCGGGACTAGCTATTTACGAGCAGTACTTC. This chain links TRBV2 with TRBJ2-7; 9 bases are shared with TRBD2. This CDR3 is built from 16 residues. With 4 bases clipped from V and 4 bases from J, the junction kept 11 bases outside the gene matches. Germline loops: CDR1 SNHLY, CDR2 FYNNEI.

The chain combines TRBV15 with TRBJ1-5; 9 bases are a match to TRBD1. This CDR3 region has 15 residues. Trimming cost V 8 bases and J 4 bases; bases outside gene matches: 9. Germline V gene sequence: CDR1 LNHNV, CDR2 YYDKDF (reference sequence). CDR3 nucleotides: TGTGCCACCGGCGAACAGGGGGCGCCGAATCAGCCCCAGCATTTT. Translating it yields CATGEQGAPNQPQHF.

The J gene is TRBJ1-2, the V gene TRBV5-6; 7 bases match TRBD1. Trimming cost V 1 base and J 7 bases; bases outside gene matches: 10. The CDR3 runs 15 residues. The germline gives CDR1 SGHDT, CDR2 YYEEEE. CDR3 DNA: TGTGCCAGCAGCTTGCAGGGACAGATCAGGTCTGGCTACACCTTC. This codes for CASSLQGQIRSGYTF.

This chain links TRBV10-3 with TRBJ1-2; 10 positions match TRBD1. The CDR3 length is 19 residues. After removal of 6 bases from V and 2 bases from J, the junction contained 18 bases not matched to a gene. Germline V gene lookup returns CDR1 ENHRY and CDR2 SYGVKD. CDR3 in amino acids: CAISTSGQGMGPRNYGYTF. The CDR3, as DNA: TGTGCCATCAGCACCTCGGGACAGGGGATGGGTCCTCGAAACTATGGCTACACCTTC.

This chain joins TRBV18 and TRBJ1-1; D not certain. The CDR3 has 14 amino acids. Germline values: CDR1 KGHSH, CDR2 LQKENI. Trimming took off 3 bases at V and 1 base at J, with 9 bases between the two ends. The chain's CDR3 is CASSPLDKNTEAFF. The CDR3 nucleotides are TGTGCCAGCTCACCCTTAGACAAGAACACTGAAGCTTTCTTT.

This clone was recorded once. V gene TRBV5-1 combines with J gene TRBJ2-5; no reliable D call. The V gene's germline CDR1 is SGHRS and CDR2 YFSETQ. This CDR3 spans 17 amino acids. The V end was cut by 0 bases, the J end by 1 base, with 16 bases between. CDR3 amino acids: CASSLGSQPPGQETQYF. The DNA for the CDR3 is TGCGCCAGCAGCTTGGGGTCACAGCCACCAGGCCAAGAGACCCAGTACTTC. Using reference TRBV5-1 and TRBJ2-5 for the parts outside the CDR3, the full variable domain is KAGVTQTPRYLIKTRGQQVTLSCSPISGHRSVSWYQQTPGQGLQFLFEYFSETQRNKGNFPGRFSGRQFSNSRSEMNVSTLELGDSALYLCASSLGSQPPGQETQYFGPGTRLLVL.

The genes are TRBV7-9 and TRBJ1-2, with a tentative D call TRBD1 (6 bases). Germline loops: CDR1 SEHNR, CDR2 FQNEAQ (reference sequence). The V and J ends lost 3 bases and 6 bases respectively, with 11 bases between them. The CDR3 is 13 amino acids. CDR3 sequence (DNA): TGTGCCAGCAGCTTGGACAGTGTAAATGGCTACACCTTC. Translation: CASSLDSVNGYTF.

J is TRBJ2-1 and V is TRBV5-1; no firm D call. The germline V and J ends were trimmed by 5 bases and 8 bases, with 11 bases remaining between them. The CDR3 covers 12 residues. In germline, CDR1 is SGHRS, CDR2 YFSETQ. The CDR3 DNA follows: TGCGCCAGCAGGGAGTCGGCGGATGAGCAGTTCTTC. Translation gives CASRESADEQFF. The full variable domain, completed using reference TRBV5-1 and TRBJ2-1, is KAGVTQTPRYLIKTRGQQVTLSCSPISGHRSVSWYQQTPGQGLQFLFEYFSETQRNKGNFPGRFSGRQFSNSRSEMNVSTLELGDSALYLCASRESADEQFFGPGTRLTVL.

J is TRBJ1-2 and V is TRBV21-1; the table names TRBD1, a call not compared with the DNA. TRBV21-1 is shown as a pseudogene. The CDR3 totals 16 residues. Written as DNA, the CDR3 is TGTGCCAGCAGCAGGACATGGCACCTGACTAACTATGGCTACACCTTC. Protein sequence: CASSRTWHLTNYGYTF.

V usage is TRBV11-2 and J usage is TRBJ1-6; no definite D call. The germline V gene encodes CDR1 SGHAT and CDR2 FQNNGV. The CDR3 extends over 14 amino acids. Trimming shortened V by 5 bases and J by 7 bases, and 12 bases separated the two germline ends. CDR3 loop: CASSVEGLNSPLHF. In nucleotides, the CDR3 is TGTGCCAGCAGCGTGGAGGGCTTGAATTCACCCCTCCACTTT. Drawing the rest from reference TRBV11-2 and TRBJ1-6, the complete variable domain is EAGVAQSPRYKIIEKRQSVAFWCNPISGHATLYWYQQILGQGPKLLIQFQNNGVVDDSQLPKDRFSAERLKGVDSTLKIQPAKLEDSAVYLCASSVEGLNSPLHFGNGTRLTVT.

This clone has just one count. The V and J genes are TRBV7-9 and TRBJ2-1, with D unclear. CDR3 length: 12 residues. Germline assignment: CDR1 SEHNR and CDR2 FQNEAQ (reference sequence). V lost 3 bases and J 6 bases, leaving 6 bases between the germline ends. The CDR3 protein is CASSLIGNEQFF. The CDR3 DNA reads as TGTGCCAGCAGCTTGATCGGCAATGAGCAGTTCTTC.

The chain has TRBV4-2 and TRBJ1-4; maybe TRBD1 (5 bases). V was pared by 1 base and J by 3 bases, with 12 bases between. Germline CDR1 LGHNA, CDR2 YNFKEQ. The CDR3 consists of 16 residues. CDR3 bases: TGTGCCAGCAGCCAAGGGAGGGACGGGGCTAATGAAAAACTGTTTTTT. As protein: CASSQGRDGANEKLFF.

J is TRBJ2-4 and V is TRBV19, with D tentatively TRBD2 (6 bases). V lost 3 bases, J lost 0 bases, and 12 bases lay in between. The germline V gene encodes CDR1 LNHDA and CDR2 SQIVND (reference sequence). The length of the CDR3 is 16 residues. The CDR3 is CASSIGGFLAKNIQYF. CDR3 DNA sequence: TGTGCCAGTAGTATTGGGGGGTTCTTAGCCAAAAACATTCAGTACTTC.

The chain recombines TRBV10-3 with TRBJ1-5, with D unclear. This CDR3 spans 14 amino acids. The germline V and J ends were trimmed by 6 bases and 9 bases, with 18 bases remaining between them. The germline gives CDR1 ENHRY, CDR2 SYGVKD. The CDR3 spells CAISPKWAASPQHF. The CDR3 DNA is TGTGCCATCAGCCCCAAATGGGCCGCCTCGCCCCAGCATTTT.

This chain uses TRBV7-2 with TRBJ2-2, with 8 bases identical to TRBD2. V gave up 5 bases and J gave up 6 bases; unmatched junction bases: 11. The CDR3 runs to 16 residues. Germline CDR1 is SGHTA and CDR2 is FQGNSA. CDR3 nucleotides: TGTGCCAGCAGCCCCCGGGTAGCGGGGAGGCCCGGGGAGCTGTTTTTT. Residues: CASSPRVAGRPGELFF. Together with reference TRBV7-2 and TRBJ2-2, the CDR3 gives the full variable domain: GAGVSQSPSNKVTEKGKDVELRCDPISGHTALYWYRQSLGQGLEFLIYFQGNSAPDKSGLPSDRFSAERTGGSVSTLTIQRTQQEDSAVYLCASSPRVAGRPGELFFGEGSRLTVL.

This chain links TRBV7-8 with TRBJ1-5; the D gene is possibly TRBD1 (6 bases). CDR3 length equals 13 residues. Germline CDR1 SGHVS, CDR2 FQNEAQ. V lost 3 bases, J lost 11 bases, and 14 bases lay in between. DNA for the CDR3: TGTGCCAGCAGCTTCCGAAATGGACAGACCCAGCATTTT. This encodes CASSFRNGQTQHF.

V is TRBV5-1 and J is TRBJ2-7; D not resolved. Germline CDR1 is SGHRS and CDR2 is YFSETQ. V was trimmed by 3 bases and J by 3 bases, leaving 4 bases between them. This CDR3 comprises 11 residues. Written as DNA, the CDR3 is TGCGCCAGCAGCTCCGGCTACGAGCAGTACTTC. Residues: CASSSGYEQYF. Variable domain in full (rest from reference TRBV5-1 and TRBJ2-7): KAGVTQTPRYLIKTRGQQVTLSCSPISGHRSVSWYQQTPGQGLQFLFEYFSETQRNKGNFPGRFSGRQFSNSRSEMNVSTLELGDSALYLCASSSGYEQYFGPGTRLTVT.

The rearrangement links TRBV11-3 to TRBJ2-3; the match to TRBD1 covers 9 bases. V lost 5 bases, J lost 5 bases, and 2 bases stayed unmatched. The CDR3 spans 13 residues. The germline CDR1 and CDR2 sequences are SGHNT and YENEEA. CDR3 amino acids: CASSDRGKDTQYF. The CDR3 nucleotides are TGTGCCAGCAGCGACAGGGGGAAAGATACGCAGTATTTT. Full variable domain (outside the CDR3, taken from reference TRBV11-3 and TRBJ2-3): EAGVVQSPRYKIIEKKQPVAFWCNPISGHNTLYWYLQNLGQGPELLIRYENEEAVDDSQLPKDRFSAERLKGVDSTLKIQPAELGDSAVYLCASSDRGKDTQYFGPGTRLTVL.

The V and J genes are TRBV7-2 and TRBJ2-1; 7 bases are a match to TRBD2. The J segment lost 2 bases and the V segment lost 4 bases, leaving 8 bases of the junction unmatched. Germline assignment: CDR1 SGHTA and CDR2 FQGNSA. The CDR3 is made up of 16 amino acids. The CDR3 nucleotides are TGTGCCAGCAGCTCCGCCGGGACTATAACCTACAATGAGCAGTTCTTC. Its translation is CASSSAGTITYNEQFF.

There are a few counts of this clone. This chain uses TRBV19 with TRBJ1-1, with TRBD1 matching 7 bases. With V trimmed by 2 bases and J by 6 bases, 6 bases remained unmatched. The CDR3 has 14 residues. Germline assignment: CDR1 LNHDA and CDR2 SQIVND (reference sequence). CDR3 bases: TGTGCCAGTAGTATAACAGGGGCGTTGGCTGAAGCTTTCTTT. This translates into CASSITGALAEAFF.

This chain links TRBV11-3 with TRBJ2-7; the match to TRBD2 covers 14 bases. Germline lookup yields CDR1 SGHNT and CDR2 YENEEA. The CDR3 extends over 16 amino acids. J was trimmed by 4 bases and V by 3 bases; bases with no gene match: 5. DNA for the CDR3: TGTGCCAGCAGCTTGGGAGGACTAGCGGGAGGTTACGAGCAGTACGTC. Its translation: CASSLGGLAGGYEQYV.

The chain employs TRBV4-2 and TRBJ1-4, with 8 bases aligning to TRBD1. The J segment lost 3 bases and the V segment lost 1 base, leaving 7 bases of the junction unmatched. The CDR3 runs 17 residues. Germline lookup yields CDR1 LGHNA and CDR2 YNFKEQ. This CDR3 reads CASSQGGQGAANEKLFF. The DNA for the CDR3 is TGTGCCAGCAGCCAAGGGGGGCAGGGGGCAGCTAATGAAAAACTGTTTTTT.

The chain recombines TRBV6-1 with TRBJ1-1; D gene unclear. Germline V gives CDR1 MNHNS, CDR2 SASEGT. Trimming stripped 8 bases from V and 5 bases from J, with 18 bases between. This CDR3 has 14 residues. The CDR3 protein is CASQVDPGGTEAFF. CDR3 nucleotides: TGTGCCAGCCAGGTAGACCCGGGAGGGACTGAAGCTTTCTTT.

J is TRBJ2-7 and V is TRBV23-1, with TRBD1 matching over 7 bases. TRBV23-1 is an open reading frame, and its role is uncertain. The trim removed 2 bases at V and 3 bases at J, leaving 10 bases unmatched. The CDR3 covers 16 residues. CDR3: CASSQASPTGNYEQYV. DNA of the CDR3: TGCGCCAGCAGTCAAGCGTCACCGACAGGGAACTACGAGCAGTACGTC.

CDR3 nucleotide sequence: TGTGCCAGCAGCCTTACAGGGATTGATGAGCAGTTCTTC. Its protein is CASSLTGIDEQFF. The gene calls are TRBV7-9 and TRBJ2-1, with D perhaps matching TRBD1 (6 bases). V lost 5 bases, J lost 8 bases, and 13 bases lay in between. There are 13 residues in the CDR3. In germline, CDR1 is SEHNR, CDR2 FQNEAQ (reference sequence).